This T cell receptor beta chain emerged from a study of T cell responses to AZD1222 COVID-19 vaccine. The study, taken as a whole, reports: Spike-specific TCR breadth rose after two AZD1222 doses, and depth rose as well. The study identified only 6 or 7 AZD1222 recipients as seropositive at baseline. A reported finding is that nearly half of spike-specific TCRs target unmutated variant regions.

Sequenced by immunoSEQ multiplex PCR; TCRdb stores in-frame clones only, minus some. Of tens of thousands of clones in the sample, nearly 90% were seen once. Worth noting for this clone: Antigen specificity is unknown.

Germline V gives CDR1 SGHTS, CDR2 YDEGEE. V lost 4 bases and J 1 base, leaving 9 bases between the germline ends. The CDR3 consists of 13 residues. The chain employs TRBV5-8 and TRBJ2-7, with no clear D. This sample comprised peripheral blood, obtained 28 days after the second AZD1222 dose. The TCR was taken from an adult who received the AZD1222 COVID-19 vaccine. The CDR3 bases are TGTGCCAGCAGCCTCGGACGGTCCTACGAGCAGTACTTC. Amino acid sequence: CASSLGRSYEQYF.